This TCR beta chain comes out of a study of shared clonotypes between healthy human individuals. As handled by the study authors: ImmunoSEQ output held junction-only sequences without quality scores, so filtering differed. TCRdb's copy holds only in-frame clones and misses some; the assay was immunoSEQ multiplex PCR. That table supplies the V and J calls and clone size; D and trimming were determined from the DNA. The sample has about 2.4 million clones, 93% seen once; the top ten hold more than 0.35%. Germline CDR1 reads ENHRY; CDR2 reads SYGVKD. Unmatched junction bases numbered 6, after V lost 6 bases and J lost 6 bases. This CDR3 has 15 amino acids. A single count supports this clone.

The chain is built from TRBV10-3 and TRBJ2-3, with 13 bases fitting TRBD2. The clonotype was recovered from a man aged 18 to 29 in good health. Some clones in this sample may be carry-over from other donors' samples. Sequences were obtained from naive CD4+ T cells from PBMCs. Subset specified: CD45RA+ positively selected. The CDR3 region is CAIRTGLAGVDTQYF. Written as DNA, the CDR3 is TGTGCCATCAGGACCGGACTAGCGGGAGTTGATACGCAGTATTTT.